A single sample is the source of the 26 T cell receptor beta chains below, sequenced in a study of blood T cell repertoires in COVID-19 (dated by TCRdb to 2018 to 2020). Receptor amplification or capture employed the immunoSEQ multiplex PCR assay. TCRdb holds this immuneACCESS table with in-frame rearrangements only. Some clones are missing; in checked studies, unresolved V genes explain under half, and the rest has no known cause. Across this sample there are about 250,000 clones, with around 83% seen only once. The ten biggest clones cover roughly 7.8% of the sample. What was sequenced was peripheral blood. These receptors came from a man aged 40-50 years with active or convalescent COVID-19.

The V call is TRBV6-1, the J call TRBJ1-6, with D perhaps TRBD1 (5 bases). CDR3 length equals 14 residues. Trimming took 1 base from V and 9 from J, leaving 10 bases between them. Looked up from germline, CDR1 is MNHNS and CDR2 is SASEGT. This CDR3 is CASSEEPGRSPLHF. As DNA, the CDR3 is TGTGCCAGCAGTGAAGAGCCAGGGCGTTCACCCCTCCACTTT.

The CDR3 loop is CASSRGGGEGQPQHF. The CDR3 DNA sequence: TGTGCCAGCAGTCGCGGGGGGGGAGAGGGTCAGCCCCAGCATTTT. This chain uses TRBV6-2 or TRBV6-3 with TRBJ1-5; TRBD1 is a possible D gene (5 bases). The CDR3 has 15 amino acids. The germline CDR1 and CDR2 sequences are MNHEY and SVGEGT. Trimming pared 5 bases from V and 6 bases from J, leaving 17 bases between.

The table lists this clone with a count of one. The chain joins TRBV4-1 to TRBJ1-6; TRBD1 might be the D (5 bases). The CDR3 extends over 17 amino acids. The ends were cut back, 0 bases at V and 6 bases at J, with 15 bases in the middle. Germline CDR1 is MGHRA and CDR2 is YSYEKL. The CDR3 coding sequence is TGCGCCAGCAGCCAAGATGGGGCGGTCGGGAGTAATTCACCCCTCCACTTT. The encoded protein is CASSQDGAVGSNSPLHF.

The chain has TRBV10-3 and TRBJ1-6; D unclear. There are 16 residues in the CDR3. Per germline, CDR1 ENHRY and CDR2 SYGVKD. V was pared by 6 bases and J by 3 bases, with 15 bases between. The CDR3 DNA follows: TGTGCCATCAGATCCCGGGATCAAGACTATAATTCACCCCTCCACTTT. It translates to CAIRSRDQDYNSPLHF.

The genes are TRBV3-1 (or the pseudogene TRBV3-2) and TRBJ1-2; D is undetermined. From germline, CDR1 is LGHDT and CDR2 YNNKEL (reference sequence). This CDR3 has 16 amino acids. Trimming removed 1 base from V and 4 bases from J, with 16 bases in between. As DNA, the CDR3 is TGTGCCAGCAGCCAAGGGGCCAGTGGTAGGATCTATGGCTACACCTTC. It specifies CASSQGASGRIYGYTF.

The CDR3 DNA reads TGTGCCAGCAGTGAGGGTCGCTCAGATACGCAGTATTTT. Protein: CASSEGRSDTQYF. This chain connects TRBV12-3 or TRBV12-4 to TRBJ2-3; D is possibly TRBD2 (5 bases). The germline V and J ends were trimmed by 5 bases and 4 bases, with 10 bases remaining between them. This CDR3 is 13 amino acids long.

The rearrangement joins TRBV4-3 to TRBJ1-1, with 7 bases matching TRBD1. Trimming cost V 1 base and J 1 base; bases outside gene matches: 3. The CDR3 runs to 15 residues. Germline values: CDR1 LGHNA, CDR2 YSLEER. This CDR3 reads CASSQGRGRNTEAFF. CDR3 DNA: TGCGCCAGCAGCCAAGGGAGGGGGCGGAACACTGAAGCTTTCTTT.

The chain combines TRBV29-1 with TRBJ1-2; D gene ambiguous. The CDR3 length is 13 residues. Trimming left V 4 bases short and J 4 bases short, with 13 bases between. The germline CDR1 and CDR2 sequences are SQVTM and ANQGSEA. This CDR3 reads CSVVGAGSYGYTF. The CDR3 bases are TGCAGCGTTGTGGGTGCAGGATCCTATGGCTACACCTTC.

V usage is TRBV30 and J usage is TRBJ2-7; TRBD2 aligns across 9 bases. This CDR3 comprises 16 residues. V shed 3 bases, J shed 2 bases, and the junction held 11 bases outside the gene matches. The germline V gene encodes CDR1 GTSNPN and CDR2 SVGIG (reference sequence). The CDR3 loop is CAWRRVREGRTYEQYF. The CDR3 DNA is TGTGCCTGGAGACGTGTGCGGGAGGGCCGGACCTACGAGCAGTACTTC.

The V call is TRBV11-3, the J call TRBJ2-2, with D unresolved. Germline V gene lookup returns CDR1 SGHNT and CDR2 YENEEA. This CDR3 has 13 amino acids. The V end was cut by 5 bases, the J end by 2 bases, with 6 bases between. The CDR3 DNA is TGTGCCAGCAGCCCGGGTAACACCGGGGAGCTGTTTTTT. This codes for CASSPGNTGELFF.

The gene calls are TRBV7-9 and TRBJ2-7; 7 nucleotides align to TRBD1. After removal of 2 bases from V and 5 bases from J, the junction contained 3 bases not matched to a gene. The germline V gene encodes CDR1 SEHNR and CDR2 FQNEAQ (reference sequence). The CDR3 totals 13 residues. The CDR3 nucleotides read TGTGCCAGCAGCTTAACAGGGGCGCACGAGCAGTACTTC. It is translated as CASSLTGAHEQYF.

The V call is TRBV4-1, the J call TRBJ1-5; 8 nucleotides agree with TRBD1. J lost 4 bases, V lost 4 bases, and 6 bases had no gene match. The CDR3 sequence is 15 residues long. CDR1 is MGHRA, CDR2 YSYEKL, per germline. The CDR3 spells CASSPTGVGNQPQHF. The CDR3 DNA follows: TGCGCCAGCAGCCCGACAGGGGTGGGGAATCAGCCCCAGCATTTT.

The genes are TRBV5-1 and TRBJ2-1, with D possibly matching TRBD2 (5 bases). This CDR3 spans 15 amino acids. V lost 4 bases and J 0 bases, leaving 11 bases between the germline ends. Germline V gene data show CDR1 as SGHRS and CDR2 as YFSETQ. The CDR3 region is CASSLRRSSYNEQFF. The CDR3, as DNA: TGCGCCAGCAGCCTTAGGAGGAGCTCCTACAATGAGCAGTTCTTC.

V gene TRBV6-1 combines with J gene TRBJ2-3; 12 bases agree with TRBD2. This CDR3 region has 15 residues. The germline CDR1 and CDR2 sequences are MNHNS and SASEGT. The V and J ends lost 8 bases and 1 base, in that order; junction bases with no gene match: 4. CDR3 DNA sequence: TGTGCCAGCGGGACTAGCGGGTTGGGCACAGATACGCAGTATTTT. It encodes CASGTSGLGTDTQYF.

This clone was recorded a few times. The CDR3 here is CASRTSGAPLAFF. CDR3 bases: TGTGCCAGCAGAACCTCAGGGGCCCCGTTAGCTTTCTTT. V usage is TRBV7-9 and J usage is TRBJ1-1, with D possibly TRBD1 on 6 matching bases. Trimming removed 6 bases from V and 10 bases from J, with 18 bases in between. Germline lookup yields CDR1 SEHNR and CDR2 FQNEAQ (reference sequence). This CDR3 comprises 13 residues.

The J gene is TRBJ1-1, the V gene TRBV7-9, with a tentative D call TRBD1 (5 bases). Germline CDR1 SEHNR, CDR2 FQNEAQ (reference sequence). V was clipped by 1 base and J by 0 bases, with 9 bases between them. This CDR3 has 15 residues. The CDR3 DNA reads as TGTGCCAGCAGCTTAGTCGACAGCATGAACACTGAAGCTTTCTTT. Its protein product is CASSLVDSMNTEAFF.

The genes are TRBV29-1 and TRBJ1-5; 9 positions agree with TRBD1. CDR1 is SQVTM, CDR2 ANQGSEA, per germline. V dropped 6 bases and J dropped 4; count of bases not matched to a gene: 4. The CDR3 length is 13 residues. CDR3 nucleotides: TGCAGCGTCGGGACAGGGATTAATCAGCCCCAGCATTTT. As protein: CSVGTGINQPQHF.

V gene TRBV11-3 combines with J gene TRBJ2-7, with no clear D. This CDR3 comprises 15 residues. CDR1 and CDR2 from the germline V gene are SGHNT and YENEEA. Trimming left V 1 base short and J 6 bases short, with 16 bases between. The CDR3: CASSLVGIPGSEQYF. CDR3 coding DNA: TGTGCCAGCAGCTTAGTGGGCATTCCTGGGTCCGAGCAGTACTTC.

This sequence joins TRBV6-4 and TRBJ1-6; TRBD1 is a possible D gene (5 bases). V lost 5 bases, J lost 7 bases, and 12 bases lay in between. Germline CDR1 is MRHNA and CDR2 is SNTAGT. This CDR3 has 14 amino acids. DNA for the CDR3: TGTGCCAGCAGTCCCAGGGTTGGAAATTCACCCCTCCACTTT. It specifies CASSPRVGNSPLHF.

The V call is TRBV20-1, the J call TRBJ1-2; unclear D gene. Germline V gene data show CDR1 as DFQATT and CDR2 as SNEGSKA (reference sequence). The CDR3 spans 16 residues. V was pared by 3 bases and J by 6 bases, with 23 bases between. This CDR3 is CSASSGSDPRVNGYTF. The DNA for the CDR3 is TGCAGTGCTAGTTCTGGCAGCGATCCGAGGGTGAATGGCTACACCTTC.

About this clone: Relative to the germline gene, one junction end is altered; a read error may explain this. The chain joins TRBV7-7 to TRBJ2-2, with 11 bases that match TRBD1. Germline assignment: CDR1 SSHAT and CDR2 FNYEAQ (reference sequence). This CDR3 spans 16 amino acids. The CDR3 loop is CASSLTGTGGTGELFF. DNA for the CDR3: TGTGCTAGCAGCCTGACCGGGACAGGGGGAACCGGGGAGCTGTTTTTT. Full variable domain (remainder filled in from reference TRBV7-7 and TRBJ2-2): GAGVSQSPRYKVTKRGQDVTLRCDPISSHATLYWYQQALGQGPEFLTYFNYEAQPDKSGLPSDRFSAERPEGSISTLTIQRTEQRDSAMYRCASSLTGTGGTGELFFGEGSRLTVL.

V gene TRBV9 combines with J gene TRBJ1-2, with D perhaps matching TRBD1 (6 bases). This CDR3 region has 14 residues. The V end was cut by 0 bases, the J end by 2 bases, with 8 bases between. Germline CDR1 is SGDLS and CDR2 is YYNGEE. DNA for the CDR3: TGTGCCAGCAGCGTAGGCGGACAGAACTATGGCTACACCTTC. Residues: CASSVGGQNYGYTF. Complete variable domain (other parts from reference TRBV9 and TRBJ1-2): DSGVTQTPKHLITATGQRVTLRCSPRSGDLSVYWYQQSLDQGLQFLIQYYNGEERAKGNILERFSAQQFPDLHSELNLSSLELGDSALYFCASSVGGQNYGYTFGSGTRLTVV.

The gene calls are TRBV25-1 and TRBJ2-5; D is perhaps TRBD2 (6 bases). The germline V gene has CDR1 MGHDK and CDR2 SYGVNS. The CDR3 is 16 amino acids. V shed 2 bases and J shed 0 bases, with 13 bases lying between them. This CDR3 reads CASSEGIAEYQETQYF. DNA for the CDR3: TGTGCCAGCAGTGAAGGAATAGCGGAGTACCAAGAGACCCAGTACTTC.

The rearrangement joins TRBV11-2 to TRBJ2-1, with a weak D call TRBD1 (8 bases). The CDR3 contains 14 residues. V was trimmed by 6 bases and J by 6 bases, leaving 15 bases between them. Germline lookup yields CDR1 SGHAT and CDR2 FQNNGV. The chain's CDR3 is CASRRETGVNEQFF. The CDR3 bases are TGTGCCAGCAGGCGGGAGACAGGGGTCAATGAGCAGTTCTTC. Using reference TRBV11-2 and TRBJ2-1 for the parts outside the CDR3, the full variable domain is EAGVAQSPRYKIIEKRQSVAFWCNPISGHATLYWYQQILGQGPKLLIQFQNNGVVDDSQLPKDRFSAERLKGVDSTLKIQPAKLEDSAVYLCASRRETGVNEQFFGPGTRLTVL.

For the CDR3, the DNA is TGTGCCAGTAGTCGGGACTTCCTAAATCAGCCCCAGCATTTT. Protein sequence: CASSRDFLNQPQHF. The rearrangement links TRBV19 to TRBJ1-5; a weak D match, TRBD1 (5 bases). The V end was cut by 5 bases, the J end by 4 bases, with 12 bases between. Germline V gene sequence: CDR1 LNHDA, CDR2 SQIVND (reference sequence). The CDR3 sequence is 14 residues long.

J is TRBJ2-7 and V is TRBV4-1, with 11 nucleotides matching TRBD2. This CDR3 region has 18 residues. Germline V gene sequence: CDR1 MGHRA, CDR2 YSYEKL. The J segment lost 3 bases and the V segment lost 3 bases, leaving 13 bases of the junction unmatched. CDR3 coding DNA: TGCGCCAGCAGCCAGAACGGAGGGTTAGCGGGAGGGAACTACGAGCAGTACTTC. Translated: CASSQNGGLAGGNYEQYF.